What follows are 5 T cell receptor beta chains derived from one specimen sequenced in a study of T-cell reconstitution after alpha-beta-depleted transplantation in children. The TCRbeta library incorporated unique molecular identifiers. TCRdb re-analysed the PCR reads in MiXCR, keeping a single row per CDR3 protein. This table holds fewer than 350,000 distinct CDR3 sequences, roughly a tenth found once. The sample in question was PBMCs, obtained before TCRalphabeta/CD19-depleted stem cell transplant. The source of these receptors is a boy younger than two with acute myeloid leukemia, due to receive a stem cell transplant.

The gene calls are TRBV5-1 and TRBJ2-3; D not resolved. The CDR3 consists of 12 residues. The germline V gene has CDR1 SGHRS and CDR2 YFSETQ. V was pared by 5 bases and J by 6 bases, with 10 bases between. The CDR3 reads CASRADGDTQYF. In DNA, the CDR3 is TGCGCCAGCAGAGCCGACGGGGATACGCAGTATTTT. Drawing the rest from reference TRBV5-1 and TRBJ2-3, the complete variable domain is KAGVTQTPRYLIKTRGQQVTLSCSPISGHRSVSWYQQTPGQGLQFLFEYFSETQRNKGNFPGRFSGRQFSNSRSEMNVSTLELGDSALYLCASRADGDTQYFGPGTRLTVL.

This clonotype showed up many times. The V and J genes are TRBV30 and TRBJ1-1; TRBD1 agrees at 8 bases. CDR1 and CDR2 (germline): GTSNPN, SVGIG (reference sequence). CDR3 size: 14 residues. V gave up 0 bases and J gave up 6 bases; unmatched junction bases: 6. The CDR3 nucleotides are TGTGCCTGGAGTGTAGGCCGGACAGGGCCTGAAGCTTTCTTT. Encoded protein: CAWSVGRTGPEAFF.

Turning to this clonotype: A single base separates this from a much larger clone, so it may be a read error. V usage is TRBV25-1 and J usage is TRBJ1-3; 8 bases line up with TRBD1. The CDR3 sequence is 14 residues long. Germline V lookup: CDR1 MGHDK, CDR2 SYGVNS. CDR3 protein: CVSSEDRAGNTIYF. The CDR3 DNA is TGTGTCAGCAGTGAGGACAGGGCCGGAAACACCATATATTTT.

This chain joins TRBV20-1 and TRBJ2-1; TRBD2 matches at 13 bases. V lost 6 bases, J lost 2 bases, and 10 bases stayed unmatched. The CDR3 has 17 amino acids. Germline assignment: CDR1 DFQATT and CDR2 SNEGSKA (reference sequence). CDR3 amino acids: CSAPTSGGLLAYNEQFF. The CDR3 coding sequence is TGCAGTGCCCCGACTAGCGGGGGGCTACTTGCCTACAATGAGCAGTTCTTC.

Many counts were recorded for this clonotype. The chain carries TRBV12-3 or TRBV12-4 and TRBJ1-1; unclear D gene. Deletions cut 1 base from V and 8 bases from J, with 11 bases between. The CDR3 extends over 13 amino acids. DNA for the CDR3: TGTGCCAGCAGTTTAGGGACCTCTGCGGAAGCTTTCTTT. It is translated as CASSLGTSAEAFF.